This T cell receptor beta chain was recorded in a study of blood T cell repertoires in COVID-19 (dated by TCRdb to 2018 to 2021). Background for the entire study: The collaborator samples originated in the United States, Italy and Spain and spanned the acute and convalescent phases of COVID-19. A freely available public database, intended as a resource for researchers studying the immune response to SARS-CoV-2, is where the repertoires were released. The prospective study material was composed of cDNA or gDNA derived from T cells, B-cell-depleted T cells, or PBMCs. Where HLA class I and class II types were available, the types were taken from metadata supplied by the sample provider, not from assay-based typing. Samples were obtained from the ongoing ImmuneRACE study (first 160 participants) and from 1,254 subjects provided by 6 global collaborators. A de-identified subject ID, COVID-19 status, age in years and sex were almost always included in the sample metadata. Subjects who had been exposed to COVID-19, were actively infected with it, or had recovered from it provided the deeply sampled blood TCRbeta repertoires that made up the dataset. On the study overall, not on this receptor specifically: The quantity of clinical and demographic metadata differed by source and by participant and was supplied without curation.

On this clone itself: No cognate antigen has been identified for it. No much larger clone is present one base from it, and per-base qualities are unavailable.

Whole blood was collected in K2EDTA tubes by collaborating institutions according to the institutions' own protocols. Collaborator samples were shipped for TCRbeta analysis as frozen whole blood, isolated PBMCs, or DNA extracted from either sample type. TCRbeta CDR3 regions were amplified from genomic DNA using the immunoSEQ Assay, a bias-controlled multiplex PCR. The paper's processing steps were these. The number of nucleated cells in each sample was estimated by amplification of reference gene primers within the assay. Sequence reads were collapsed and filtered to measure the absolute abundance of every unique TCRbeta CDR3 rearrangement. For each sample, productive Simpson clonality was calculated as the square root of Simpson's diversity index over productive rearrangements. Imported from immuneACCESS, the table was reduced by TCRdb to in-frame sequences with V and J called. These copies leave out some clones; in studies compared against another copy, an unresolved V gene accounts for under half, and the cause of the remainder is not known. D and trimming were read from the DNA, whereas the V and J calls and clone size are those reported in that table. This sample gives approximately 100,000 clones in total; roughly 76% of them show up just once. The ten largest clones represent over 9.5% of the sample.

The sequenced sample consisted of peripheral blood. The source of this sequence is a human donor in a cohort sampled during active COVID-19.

The DNA reads TGTGCCAGCAGCAACGGTGATTCACCCCTCCACTTT. Protein translation: CASSNGDSPLHF. This sequence uses TRBV21-1 and TRBJ1-6. TRBV21-1 is described as a pseudogene. The CDR3, cysteine through phenylalanine, is 12 amino acids long. Of the read, only the CDR3 DNA is kept; its 36 bases are in frame from base 1.